This TCR beta chain was identified in a study of PD-1 blockade in classical Hodgkin lymphoma. Study-wide findings and caveats: Among the patients, those starting nivolumab under 1 year after ASCT were excluded. Underlying causes for the observed repertoire differences were not defined, possibly disease activity or prior therapy.

A word on this clone: What it recognizes is unknown.

Repertoires were generated with immunoSEQ multiplex PCR, while TCRdb's copy carries only in-frame clones and drops some. The sample yields about 31,000 clones, about 71% seen once. All patients experienced relapse after autologous stem cell transplantation, and brentuximab vedotin exposure was variable. V dropped 5 bases and J dropped 5 bases, with 15 bases sitting between them. Per germline, CDR1 MNHEY and CDR2 SMNVEV (reference sequence). The CDR3 extends over 14 amino acids. This rearrangement joins TRBV27 to TRBJ1-1; D unclear. This clonotype was obtained from a human donor with classical Hodgkin lymphoma. The specimen was peripheral blood mononuclear cells (PBMCs), collected before the second cycle of nivolumab. In DNA form, the CDR3 reads TGTGCCAGCAGTCCTCGGTTGCGCGGAACTGAAGCTTTCTTT. Translated, it gives CASSPRLRGTEAFF.